This is a list of T cell receptor beta chains from one sample in a study of T cell repertoires in cytomegalovirus infection. Their specific antigens are unknown. One entry per CDR3 protein, called by TCRdb with MiXCR from the reads. The top ten clones hold around 15% of a sample with some 920,000 distinct CDR3 sequences, around 32% of them seen once. Sequencing used cultured CD8+ T cells from PBMCs, obtained from culture after CMV antigen stimulation. The source of these receptors is a human donor in good health (CMV status not recorded). Some clones in this sample may be carry-over from other donors' samples. Each CDR3 is given without its conserved first and last residue. A D gene is named only where the DNA matches it firmly.

v_call d_call cdr3_aa
TRBV6-2/TRBV6-3 NA ASSYHLQGGYNEQF
TRBV7-6 NA ASSQRGRLSEKLF
TRBV6-5 NA ASSYSSGIGSLNYNEQF
TRBV6-2/TRBV6-3 NA ASSYSGSGTEAF
TRBV6-5 TRBD1 ASSSTDRPGNTIY
TRBV7-9 TRBD1 ASSTLRDSLDYGYT
TRBV6-5 NA ASSYGWGEQF
TRBV7-2 TRBD1 ASSSALPGQGRGGEKLF
TRBV9 NA ASSVKTGHANTGELF
TRBV7-6 NA ASSRGGATNEKLF
TRBV27 TRBD1 ASSWDSNSPLH
TRBV7-6 NA ASSFHGGRYNEQF
TRBV5-1 NA ASSLIGQNIQY
TRBV12-3/TRBV12-4 TRBD1 ASSYRGRGYT
TRBV4-3 TRBD2 ASSHSGEIYNEQF
TRBV7-9 TRBD1 ASSSSTGMNTEAF
TRBV6-5 TRBD2 ASSYWPGLAGETQF